Each of the 9 T cell receptor beta chains below was sequenced from the same sample in a study of OX40 agonist ivuxolimab in advanced cancers. Method: immunoSEQ multiplex PCR; TCRdb's copy keeps in-frame clones and lacks some. Of around 31,000 clones listed, 90% to 95% were seen once; the top ten hold approximately 4.8%. Sequencing used CD4+ or CD8+ T cells sorted from blood, obtained in a trial of the OX40 agonist ivuxolimab. These receptors were taken from an adult with an advanced solid tumor such as melanoma, head and neck, liver or kidney cancer.

This clone was seen a few times. DNA for the CDR3: TGTGCCAGCAGCTCGGGATTCCAGGGTCCCTACGAGCAGTACTTC. It translates to CASSSGFQGPYEQYF. This chain uses TRBV6-1 with TRBJ2-7; either TRBD1 or TRBD2 may supply D (5 bases each). Germline CDR1 is MNHNS and CDR2 is SASEGT. CDR3 length: 15 residues. The V end lost 6 bases, the J end lost 2 bases, and 17 bases lay between the germline ends.

The CDR3 sequence is CASSGLAHNYEQYV. CDR3 bases: TGCGCCAGCAGTGGACTAGCGCATAACTACGAGCAGTACGTC. The chain employs TRBV10-2 and TRBJ2-7; 8 bases match TRBD2. V lost 4 bases to trimming and J lost 3 bases; unmatched junction nucleotides: 5. Germline V gene sequence: CDR1 WSHSY, CDR2 SAAADI. The CDR3 contains 14 residues.

This clone was observed a single time. The chain is built from TRBV9 and TRBJ1-2; D remains ambiguous. This CDR3 has 14 amino acids. V lost 3 bases, J lost 4 bases, and 13 bases lay in between. Germline V CDR1 and CDR2: SGDLS, YYNGEE. In DNA form, the CDR3 reads TGTGCCAGCAGCGCGGGGTCAGTCATCTATGGCTACACCTTC. Translating it yields CASSAGSVIYGYTF.

The chain recombines TRBV2 with TRBJ1-2; D may be TRBD1 (6 bases). Germline V lookup: CDR1 SNHLY, CDR2 FYNNEI. The CDR3 is 14 residues long. V was cut by 1 base and J by 3 bases, with 9 bases left in between. CDR3 sequence (DNA): TGTGCCAGCAGTGAAGGGGACATAGACTATGGCTACACCTTC. Its translation is CASSEGDIDYGYTF.

V gene TRBV9 combines with J gene TRBJ1-5, with D perhaps TRBD1 (6 bases). V lost 3 bases and J 0 bases, leaving 10 bases between the germline ends. CDR1 and CDR2 from the germline V gene are SGDLS and YYNGEE. The CDR3 totals 15 residues. The chain's CDR3 is CASSEGGHSNQPQHF. The CDR3 DNA is TGTGCCAGCAGCGAGGGGGGCCATAGCAATCAGCCCCAGCATTTT.

This CDR3 reads CASSQDWGRNQPQHF. The CDR3 DNA is TGTGCCAGCAGCCAAGATTGGGGCCGCAATCAGCCCCAGCATTTT. The chain recombines TRBV4-2 with TRBJ1-5; D might be TRBD1 (5 bases). The CDR3 contains 15 residues. V lost 0 bases and J 2 bases, leaving 8 bases between the germline ends. CDR1 and CDR2 from the germline V gene are LGHNA and YNFKEQ.

J is TRBJ2-2 and V is TRBV25-1, with 11 bases that match TRBD2. Germline V lookup: CDR1 MGHDK, CDR2 SYGVNS. This CDR3 is 16 amino acids long. V trimming: 1 base; J trimming: 7 bases; junction bases outside the gene matches: 5. In DNA, the CDR3 is TGTGCCAGCAGTGAATTTAGCGGGGGGGCCGGCGGGGAGCTGTTTTTT. Amino acid sequence: CASSEFSGGAGGELFF.

The rearrangement links TRBV9 to TRBJ1-6; D call uncertain. Germline V gene data show CDR1 as SGDLS and CDR2 as YYNGEE. The germline V and J ends were trimmed by 1 base and 7 bases, with 9 bases remaining between them. The CDR3 length is 14 residues. The CDR3 reads CASSVKPENSPLHF. The DNA for the CDR3 is TGTGCCAGCAGCGTAAAGCCAGAGAATTCACCCCTCCACTTT.

The chain links TRBV11-2 to TRBJ2-5; D gene uncertain. Trimming left V 4 bases short and J 4 bases short, with 4 bases between. The CDR3 runs to 11 residues. Germline-derived CDR1 and CDR2 are SGHAT and FQNNGV. The CDR3 DNA reads TGTGCCAGCAGCTACACAGAGACCCAGTACTTC. Translating gives CASSYTETQYF.